This is a list of T cell receptor beta chains from one sample in a study of blood T cell repertoires in COVID-19. Measured with immunoSEQ multiplex PCR; TCRdb has only the in-frame clones, and not every one. The sample includes roughly 370,000 clones, more than 75% seen only once; the top ten take roughly 10%. Sequencing was performed on PBMCs or T cells enriched from blood (not recorded which). The source is a woman aged 45-60 years who had recovered from COVID-19. Each CDR3 is given without its conserved first and last residue. The order of the fields is CDR3 protein, V gene, J gene, D gene. The D gene is left open where the match is weak.

ASSWIALATYEQY	TRBV5-5	TRBJ2-7	.
ASSPLQGIDEQY	TRBV4-1	TRBJ2-7	.
ASSQQSSYEQY	TRBV5-5	TRBJ2-7	.
ASSPDRDHGYT	TRBV5-1	TRBJ1-2	TRBD1
ASSEGIWGGTDTQY	TRBV6-1	TRBJ2-3	.
ASSPRSYNEQF	TRBV7-6	TRBJ2-1	.
ASTRAGGDNEAF	TRBV2	TRBJ1-1	.
AISEGGYGYT	TRBV10-3	TRBJ1-2	.
ASSEASTGPRPQH	TRBV6-1	TRBJ1-5	TRBD1
ASSSTRLNNSPLH	TRBV27	TRBJ1-6	.
ASARQTNSPLH	TRBV19	TRBJ1-6	.
ASSQGGLGGGYT	TRBV14	TRBJ1-2	TRBD1
ASTPLAGGQPGTDTQY	TRBV19	TRBJ2-3	TRBD2
ATRRSRQGGNQPQH	TRBV15	TRBJ1-5	TRBD1
ASSFSRQETQY	TRBV11-2	TRBJ2-5	.
ASRRTAGGASEQY	TRBV2	TRBJ2-7	TRBD2